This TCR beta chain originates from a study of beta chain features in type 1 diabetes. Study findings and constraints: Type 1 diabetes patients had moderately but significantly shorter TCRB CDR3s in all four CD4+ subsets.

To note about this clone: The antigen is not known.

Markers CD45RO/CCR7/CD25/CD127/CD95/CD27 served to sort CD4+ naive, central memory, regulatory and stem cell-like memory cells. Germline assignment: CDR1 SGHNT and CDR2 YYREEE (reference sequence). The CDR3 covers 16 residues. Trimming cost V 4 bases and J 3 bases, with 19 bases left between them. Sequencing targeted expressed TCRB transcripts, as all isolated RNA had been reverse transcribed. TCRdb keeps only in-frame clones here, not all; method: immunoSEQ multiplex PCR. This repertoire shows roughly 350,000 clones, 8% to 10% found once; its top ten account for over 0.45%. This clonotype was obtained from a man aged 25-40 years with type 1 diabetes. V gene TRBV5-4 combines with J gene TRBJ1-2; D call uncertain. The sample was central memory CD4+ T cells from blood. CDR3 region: CASSPHPGRPDYGYTF. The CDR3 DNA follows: TGTGCCAGCAGCCCTCACCCGGGAAGGCCTGACTATGGCTACACCTTC. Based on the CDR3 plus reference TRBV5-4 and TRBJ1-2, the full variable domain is ETGVTQSPTHLIKTRGQQVTLRCSSQSGHNTVSWYQQALGQGPQFIFQYYREEENGRGNFPPRFSGLQFPNYSSELNVNALELDDSALYLCASSPHPGRPDYGYTFGSGTRLTVV.